Below are 28 T cell receptor beta chains sequenced from a single sample in a study of OX40 agonist ivuxolimab in advanced cancers. The assay was immunoSEQ multiplex PCR, and TCRdb's table has in-frame clones only and misses some. Among 70,000 to 85,000 clones listed, 85% were seen once. The specimen comprised CD4+ or CD8+ T cells sorted from blood, sampled in a trial of the OX40 agonist ivuxolimab. These receptors were taken from an adult with an advanced solid tumor such as melanoma, head and neck, liver or kidney cancer.

The chain employs TRBV5-1 and TRBJ2-5; D assignment may be TRBD1 or TRBD2 (5 bases each). The length of the CDR3 is 13 residues. V lost 4 bases, J lost 7 bases, and 14 bases lay in between. CDR1 and CDR2 (germline): SGHRS, YFSETQ. CDR3 protein: CASSEADGATQYF. The DNA of the CDR3 is TGCGCCAGCAGCGAGGCTGACGGGGCGACCCAGTACTTC.

This clone was seen a few times. The rearrangement uses TRBV27 and TRBJ2-7; D is possibly TRBD2 (5 bases). Germline V lookup: CDR1 MNHEY, CDR2 SMNVEV (reference sequence). Trimming removed 2 bases at V and 3 bases at J, with 8 bases between. This CDR3 has 13 amino acids. This CDR3 is CASSLEGGYEQYF. CDR3 in DNA: TGTGCCAGCAGTTTAGAGGGCGGCTACGAGCAGTACTTC.

V and J are TRBV6-6 and TRBJ1-2; D is undetermined. The CDR3 extends over 12 amino acids. Deletions cut 0 bases from V and 6 bases from J, with 5 bases between. Germline assignment: CDR1 MNHNY and CDR2 SVGAGI (reference sequence). As DNA, the CDR3 is TGTGCCAGCAGTTACTCTGGGAATGGCTACACCTTC. The encoded protein is CASSYSGNGYTF.

This sequence joins TRBV11-2 and TRBJ1-5, with a weak D call TRBD1 (6 bases). V was trimmed by 4 bases and J by 0 bases, leaving 10 bases between them. Germline V gene lookup returns CDR1 SGHAT and CDR2 FQNNGV. This CDR3 has 15 residues. The CDR3 nucleotides are TGTGCCAGCAGCTCCCAGGGGTATAGCAATCAGCCCCAGCATTTT. Protein product: CASSSQGYSNQPQHF.

The rearrangement links TRBV5-6 to TRBJ1-1; no clear D. CDR1 SGHDT and CDR2 YYEEEE come from the germline V gene. The V end lost 0 bases, the J end lost 8 bases, and 11 bases lay between the germline ends. The CDR3 is 13 amino acids. The CDR3 loop reads CASSLGGGAEAFF. DNA for the CDR3: TGTGCCAGCAGCTTGGGGGGAGGAGCAGAAGCTTTCTTT. The variable domain in full, with the rest retrieved from reference TRBV5-6 and TRBJ1-1, is DAGVTQSPTHLIKTRGQQVTLRCSPKSGHDTVSWYQQALGQGPQFIFQYYEEEERQRGNFPDRFSGHQFPNYSSELNVNALLLGDSALYLCASSLGGGAEAFFGQGTRLTVV.

V usage is TRBV4-2 and J usage is TRBJ2-7; TRBD2 might be the D (6 bases). Germline values: CDR1 LGHNA, CDR2 YNFKEQ. Trimming took off 0 bases at V and 7 bases at J, with 34 bases between the two ends. The CDR3 runs to 21 residues. The CDR3 sequence is CASSQEPANAVFVGSSGEQYF. In DNA, the CDR3 is TGTGCCAGCAGCCAAGAGCCCGCGAACGCGGTCTTTGTCGGGAGCTCGGGGGAGCAGTACTTC.

On this clone: The junction does not match germline at one end; this may be a read error. The chain joins TRBV18 to TRBJ2-7; TRBD2 might be the D (5 bases). The CDR3 runs to 11 residues. Germline CDR1 reads KGHSH; CDR2 reads LQKENI. The DNA of the CDR3 is TGTACCAGCGGAGAGGGCTACGAGCAGTACTTC. It is translated as CTSGEGYEQYF.

The CDR3 is CASSRDSSYEQYV. The CDR3 DNA sequence: TGTGCCAGCAGTCGGGACAGCTCCTACGAGCAGTACGTC. The rearrangement uses TRBV2 and TRBJ2-7; 7 bases line up with TRBD1. V gave up 5 bases and J gave up 0 bases; unmatched junction bases: 1. The length of the CDR3 is 13 residues. The germline CDR1 and CDR2 sequences are SNHLY and FYNNEI.

This clone was recorded a few times. This chain connects TRBV5-6 to TRBJ2-1; 9 bases map to TRBD2. Looked up from germline, CDR1 is SGHDT and CDR2 is YYEEEE. This CDR3 has 17 residues. The junction had 9 bases not matched to a gene; V was cut back by 0 bases and J by 5 bases. The CDR3 reads CASSLGGGRALNNEQFF. In DNA form, the CDR3 reads TGTGCCAGCAGCTTGGGGGGCGGGAGGGCCCTGAACAATGAGCAGTTCTTC.

The V and J genes are TRBV28 and TRBJ2-5; D is uncertain. This CDR3 has 12 amino acids. The germline gives CDR1 MDHEN, CDR2 SYDVKM. Trimming shortened V by 1 base and J by 4 bases, and 4 bases separated the two germline ends. CDR3 nucleotides: TGTGCCAGCAGTTTATTGCTAGAGACCCAGTACTTC. Protein sequence: CASSLLLETQYF.

This clone showed up just a few times. The V gene is TRBV7-9, the J gene TRBJ1-2, with D hard to call. Trimming pared 4 bases from V and 2 bases from J, leaving 8 bases between. The germline V gene has CDR1 SEHNR and CDR2 FQNEAQ (reference sequence). The CDR3 runs to 13 residues. As DNA, the CDR3 is TGTGCCAGCAGCTCCTCCGAGAACTATGGCTACACCTTC. Its translation: CASSSSENYGYTF.

Note on this clone: No conserved phenylalanine or tryptophan ends this CDR3, so it is likely a read error. The DNA is left out, because the CDR3 cannot be placed on it with certainty; the CDR3 is given as TCRdb lists it. CDR3 sequence reads: CSARGGIQAGL. This chain connects TRBV20-1 to TRBJ1-4. Per the germline V gene, CDR1 is DFQATT and CDR2 is SNEGSKA (reference sequence). The CDR3 extends over 11 residues, inclusive of both ends.

This clone was found once. The V gene is TRBV4-1, the J gene TRBJ2-7; D could derive from TRBD1 or TRBD2 (5 bases each). The CDR3 sequence is 17 residues long. From germline, CDR1 is MGHRA and CDR2 YSYEKL. The V end lost 1 base, the J end lost 0 bases, and 16 bases lay between the germline ends. The CDR3 spells CASSQGLLGTASYEQYF. CDR3 bases: TGCGCCAGCAGCCAAGGGCTTCTCGGGACCGCCTCCTACGAGCAGTACTTC.

A single count supports this clone. Distinct nucleotide sequences in the sample also encode this CDR3. The genes are TRBV19 and TRBJ1-1, with D possibly TRBD1 on 6 matching bases. Germline CDR1 and CDR2: LNHDA and SQIVND (reference sequence). V was clipped by 5 bases and J by 5 bases, with 9 bases between them. There are 12 residues in the CDR3. CDR3 amino acids: CASSQGSTEAFF. DNA of the CDR3: TGTGCCAGTAGTCAGGGGTCAACTGAAGCTTTCTTT.

The chain links TRBV28 to TRBJ1-5, with D hard to call. This CDR3 has 11 amino acids. V lost 6 bases and J 7 bases, leaving 7 bases between the germline ends. Germline V lookup: CDR1 MDHEN, CDR2 SYDVKM. The CDR3 is CASSLTQPQHF. CDR3 DNA sequence: TGTGCCAGCAGCTTAACCCAGCCCCAGCATTTT.

The chain carries TRBV27 and TRBJ1-1; maybe TRBD1 (6 bases). Trimming pared 5 bases from V and 4 bases from J, leaving 17 bases between. This CDR3 has 15 residues. The germline CDR1 and CDR2 sequences are MNHEY and SMNVEV (reference sequence). In nucleotides, the CDR3 is TGTGCCAGCAGTGCAAACAGGGTGGTGAGCACTGAAGCTTTCTTT. This sequence encodes CASSANRVVSTEAFF.

This clone has a handful of counts. The J gene is TRBJ1-2, the V gene TRBV28; D may be TRBD1 (5 bases). CDR1 is MDHEN and CDR2 is SYDVKM in the germline V gene. Trimming pared 8 bases from V and 7 bases from J, leaving 14 bases between. This CDR3 has 12 amino acids. CDR3 region: CASLGGRSGYTF. The CDR3 nucleotides are TGTGCCAGCCTTGGGGGAAGGAGTGGCTACACCTTC.

The J gene is TRBJ2-7, the V gene TRBV7-2, with D perhaps TRBD1 or TRBD2 (5 bases each). Germline values: CDR1 SGHTA, CDR2 FQGNSA. The CDR3 loop spans 13 amino acids. The V end was cut by 5 bases, the J end by 6 bases, with 14 bases between. Here the CDR3 DNA reads TGTGCCAGCAGCATCGGGGCACTAGGCGAGCAGTACTTC. It specifies CASSIGALGEQYF.

This clone turned up a few times. For the CDR3, the DNA is TGTGCCAGCAGCCAGCAGCGCGACGAGCAGTTCTTC. Its protein product is CASSQQRDEQFF. This chain uses TRBV7-9 with TRBJ2-1, with D hard to call. The germline V gene encodes CDR1 SEHNR and CDR2 FQNEAQ (reference sequence). CDR3 size: 12 residues. Deletions cut 5 bases from V and 10 bases from J, with 12 bases between.

This clone is a singleton in its sample. The chain employs TRBV5-1 and TRBJ1-1; D remains ambiguous. This CDR3 region has 15 residues. Deletions cut 4 bases from V and 1 base from J, with 14 bases between. Germline V gene sequence: CDR1 SGHRS, CDR2 YFSETQ. The CDR3: CASSVLFVENTEAFF. CDR3 DNA sequence: TGCGCCAGCAGCGTACTTTTCGTAGAGAACACTGAAGCTTTCTTT.

The chain employs TRBV4-1 and TRBJ2-1, with 14 positions matching TRBD2. Germline CDR1 is MGHRA and CDR2 is YSYEKL. Trimming took 3 bases from V and 4 from J; bases not matched to a gene: 5. The CDR3 is 17 residues long. The chain's CDR3 is CASSQGLAGAEYNEQFF. In DNA, the CDR3 is TGCGCCAGCAGCCAGGGACTAGCGGGGGCGGAATACAATGAGCAGTTCTTC.

The rearrangement joins TRBV11-2 to TRBJ1-2; 9 positions match TRBD1. The CDR3 is 15 amino acids. The V and J ends lost 5 bases and 8 bases, in that order; junction bases with no gene match: 12. Germline V gene sequence: CDR1 SGHAT, CDR2 FQNNGV. The CDR3 DNA follows: TGTGCCAGCAGCCCCCTGGGACAGGGCGTTGGGGGCTACACCTTC. Residues: CASSPLGQGVGGYTF.

This clone showed up just a few times. The CDR3 loop reads CSARPGGAAGELFF. The CDR3, as DNA: TGCAGCGCGCGACCAGGGGGCGCGGCCGGGGAGCTGTTTTTT. The chain carries TRBV29-1 and TRBJ2-2; the match to TRBD1 covers 8 bases. Germline assignment: CDR1 SQVTM and CDR2 ANQGSEA. Trimming removed 7 bases from V and 6 bases from J; junction bases left unmatched: 10. The CDR3 has 14 amino acids.

Note on this clone: The germline gene is not matched at one end of the junction; a read error may be the cause. This sample includes further DNA sequences coding for the same CDR3. This chain links TRBV27 with TRBJ1-1; D might be TRBD1 (6 bases). Germline V gene sequence: CDR1 MNHEY, CDR2 SMNVEV (reference sequence). CDR3 length: 17 amino acids. The CDR3 spells CASSLAGGVRVRTEAFF. CDR3 nucleotide sequence: TGTGCCAGCAGTTTGGCCGGGGGCGTACGTGTGAGGACTGAAGCCTTCTTT.

The genes are TRBV30 and TRBJ1-5; D not resolved. Germline CDR1 and CDR2: GTSNPN and SVGIG (reference sequence). V gave up 0 bases and J gave up 4 bases, with 13 bases separating them. The CDR3 has 15 residues. In DNA, the CDR3 is TGTGCCTGGAGTGTACCGTGGCAGTTGAATCAGCCCCAGCATTTT. Residues: CAWSVPWQLNQPQHF.

The genes are TRBV4-1 and TRBJ2-1; 9 nucleotides line up with TRBD2. CDR3 length: 17 amino acids. Germline lookup yields CDR1 MGHRA and CDR2 YSYEKL. V dropped 1 base and J dropped 9; count of bases not matched to a gene: 13. The CDR3 DNA follows: TGCGCCAGCAGCCAAGGGATAGCGGGAGTTATGGTCGGTGAGCAGTTCTTC. It is translated as CASSQGIAGVMVGEQFF.

V gene TRBV30 combines with J gene TRBJ2-7, with unresolved D. The germline V gene encodes CDR1 GTSNPN and CDR2 SVGIG (reference sequence). Trimming removed 0 bases from V and 1 base from J, with 13 bases in between. This CDR3 has 15 residues. This CDR3 is CAWSVLHQASYEQYF. As DNA, the CDR3 is TGTGCCTGGAGTGTCCTCCACCAGGCGTCCTACGAGCAGTACTTC.

The chain couples TRBV9 to TRBJ1-1; the match to TRBD1 covers 8 bases. The V gene end was trimmed by 2 bases and the J gene end by 0 bases; junction bases not matched to a gene: 9. This CDR3 contains 17 residues. CDR1 is SGDLS and CDR2 is YYNGEE in the germline V gene. The CDR3 DNA sequence: TGTGCCAGCAGCGTGAGACAGGGGATCTCCATGAACACTGAAGCTTTCTTT. This codes for CASSVRQGISMNTEAFF.